The 2 T cell receptor beta chains below come from one sample, sequenced in a study of beta chain features in type 1 diabetes. Which antigens these TCRs recognize remains unknown. Study-level points and caveats: TCRB CDR3s were moderately but significantly shorter in Type 1 diabetes patients in all four CD4+ subsets.

The isolated RNA, all of it, was reverse transcribed, so expressed TCRB transcripts were what got sequenced. Libraries were prepared by immunoSEQ multiplex PCR; TCRdb keeps only in-frame clonotypes and omits some of them. The repertoire holds 680,000 or so clones, 13% seen once, with about 0.02% in the top ten. The sample taken for sequencing was naive CD4+ T cells from blood. These receptors all stem from a man younger than 35 with type 1 diabetes.

V is TRBV6-5 and J is TRBJ1-1, with no clear D. The V and J ends lost 2 bases and 1 base respectively, with 5 bases between them. The CDR3 has 13 residues. Per germline, CDR1 MNHEY and CDR2 SVGAGI. The CDR3 sequence: CASSYQKNTEAFF. The CDR3 nucleotides read TGTGCCAGCAGTTACCAGAAGAACACTGAAGCTTTCTTT.

V gene TRBV9 combines with J gene TRBJ2-3; 10 bases agree with TRBD2. Per germline, CDR1 SGDLS and CDR2 YYNGEE. With 0 bases clipped from V and 2 bases from J, the junction kept 3 bases outside the gene matches. The CDR3 runs 16 residues. CDR3 sequence (DNA): TGTGCCAGCAGCGTAGTAGCGGGGGGCATCACAGATACGCAGTATTTT. Its translation is CASSVVAGGITDTQYF.